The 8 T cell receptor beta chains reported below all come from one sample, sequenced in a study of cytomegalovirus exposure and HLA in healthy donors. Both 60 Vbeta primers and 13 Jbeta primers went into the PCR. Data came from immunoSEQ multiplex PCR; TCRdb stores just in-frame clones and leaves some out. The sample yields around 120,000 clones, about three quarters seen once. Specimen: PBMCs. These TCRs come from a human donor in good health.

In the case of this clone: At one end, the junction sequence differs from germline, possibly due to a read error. This CDR3 reads CASSFENSAYGQYF. The CDR3 nucleotides are TGTGCCAGCAGTTTTGAGAACTCTGCATACGGGCAGTACTTC. V and J are TRBV28 and TRBJ2-7; D not certain. This CDR3 spans 14 amino acids. Germline assignment: CDR1 MDHEN and CDR2 SYDVKM. The complete variable domain, with remaining parts taken from reference TRBV28 and TRBJ2-7, reads DVKVTQSSRYLVKRTGEKVFLECVQDMDHENMFWYRQDPGLGLRLIYFSYDVKMKEKGDIPEGYSVSREKKERFSLILESASTNQTSMYLCASSFENSAYGQYFGPGTRLTVT.

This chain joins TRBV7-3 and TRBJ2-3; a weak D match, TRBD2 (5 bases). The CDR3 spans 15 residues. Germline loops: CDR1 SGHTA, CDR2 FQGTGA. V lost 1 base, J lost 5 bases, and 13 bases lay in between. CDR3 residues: CASSLKGDNGDTQYF. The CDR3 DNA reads TGTGCCAGCAGCTTAAAGGGAGATAATGGAGATACGCAGTATTTT.

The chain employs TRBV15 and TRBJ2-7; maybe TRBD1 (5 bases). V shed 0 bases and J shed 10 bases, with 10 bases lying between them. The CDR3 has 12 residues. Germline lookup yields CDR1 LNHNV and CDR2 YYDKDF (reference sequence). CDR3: CATSRETGNQYF. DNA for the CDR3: TGTGCCACCAGCAGAGAAACAGGCAATCAGTACTTC.

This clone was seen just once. DNA of the CDR3: TGTGCCAGCAGCGTCGGGATAGCGGGGACTCCTGGGGAGACCCAGTACTTC. This translates into CASSVGIAGTPGETQYF. The chain carries TRBV9 and TRBJ2-5; 8 bases align to TRBD2. The CDR3 consists of 17 residues. From germline, CDR1 is SGDLS and CDR2 YYNGEE. Trimming at V came to 2 bases and at J to 5 bases, leaving 14 bases not matched to a gene.

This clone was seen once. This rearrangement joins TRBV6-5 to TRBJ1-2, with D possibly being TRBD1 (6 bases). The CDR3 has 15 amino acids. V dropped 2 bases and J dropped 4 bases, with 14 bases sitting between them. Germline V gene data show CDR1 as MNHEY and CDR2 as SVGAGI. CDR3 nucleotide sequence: TGTGCCAGCAGTTACGCAGGACAGCAATTCTATGGCTACACCTTC. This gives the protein CASSYAGQQFYGYTF.

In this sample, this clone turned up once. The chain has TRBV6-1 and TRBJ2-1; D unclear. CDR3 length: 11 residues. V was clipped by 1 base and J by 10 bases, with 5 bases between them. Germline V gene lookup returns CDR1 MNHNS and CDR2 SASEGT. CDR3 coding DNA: TGTGCCAGCAGTGAAGTCAGGGAGCAGTTCTTC. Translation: CASSEVREQFF.

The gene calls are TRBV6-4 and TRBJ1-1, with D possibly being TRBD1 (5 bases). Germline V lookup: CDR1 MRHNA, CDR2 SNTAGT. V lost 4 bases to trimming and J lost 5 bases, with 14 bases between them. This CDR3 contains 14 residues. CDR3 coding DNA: TGTGCCAGCAGTGTAGAGCAGGGTAGTACTGAAGCTTTCTTT. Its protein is CASSVEQGSTEAFF.

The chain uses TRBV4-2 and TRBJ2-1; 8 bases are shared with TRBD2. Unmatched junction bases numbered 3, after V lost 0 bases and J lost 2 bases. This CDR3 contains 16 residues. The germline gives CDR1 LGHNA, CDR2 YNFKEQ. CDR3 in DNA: TGTGCCAGCAGCCAAGATGGGGGACTAGCCTACAATGAGCAGTTCTTC. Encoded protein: CASSQDGGLAYNEQFF.